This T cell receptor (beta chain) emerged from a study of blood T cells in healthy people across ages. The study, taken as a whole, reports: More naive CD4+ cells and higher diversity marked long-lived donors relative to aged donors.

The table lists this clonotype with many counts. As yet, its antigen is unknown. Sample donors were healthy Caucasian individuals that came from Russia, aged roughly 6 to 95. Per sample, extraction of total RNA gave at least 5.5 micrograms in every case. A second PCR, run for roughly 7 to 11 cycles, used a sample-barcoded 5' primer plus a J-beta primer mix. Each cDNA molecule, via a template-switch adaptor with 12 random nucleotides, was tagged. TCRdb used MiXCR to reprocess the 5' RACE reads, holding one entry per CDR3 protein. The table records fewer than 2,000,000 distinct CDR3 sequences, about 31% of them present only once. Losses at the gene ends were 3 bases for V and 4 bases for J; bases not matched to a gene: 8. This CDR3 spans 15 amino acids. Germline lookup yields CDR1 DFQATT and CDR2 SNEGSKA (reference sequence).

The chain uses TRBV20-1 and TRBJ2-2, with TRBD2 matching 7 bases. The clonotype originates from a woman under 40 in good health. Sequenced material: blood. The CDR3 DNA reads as TGCAGTGCTAGGCCCAGTGCGGGAGTCACCGGGGAGCTGTTTTTT. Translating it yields CSARPSAGVTGELFF.